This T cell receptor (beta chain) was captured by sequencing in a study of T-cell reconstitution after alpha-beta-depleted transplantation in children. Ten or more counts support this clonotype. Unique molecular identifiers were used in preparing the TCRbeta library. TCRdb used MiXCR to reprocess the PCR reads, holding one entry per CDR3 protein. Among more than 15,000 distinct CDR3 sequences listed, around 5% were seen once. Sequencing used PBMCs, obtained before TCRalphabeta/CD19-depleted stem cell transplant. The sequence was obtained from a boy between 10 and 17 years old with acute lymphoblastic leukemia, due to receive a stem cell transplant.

CDR3 bases: TGTGCCAGCAGCTTAGTCCCAACCGCGGAGACCCAGTACTTC. Its protein is CASSLVPTAETQYF. The chain combines TRBV7-2 with TRBJ2-5, with D hard to call. V dropped 1 base and J dropped 5 bases, with 11 bases sitting between them. The CDR3 length is 14 residues. CDR1 and CDR2 (germline): SGHTA, FQGNSA. Full variable domain (missing parts from reference TRBV7-2 and TRBJ2-5): GAGVSQSPSNKVTEKGKDVELRCDPISGHTALYWYRQSLGQGLEFLIYFQGNSAPDKSGLPSDRFSAERTGGSVSTLTIQRTQQEDSAVYLCASSLVPTAETQYFGPGTRLLVL.